Below, 8 T cell receptor beta chains from the same sample are listed, as sequenced in a study of cytomegalovirus exposure and HLA in healthy donors. The PCR had 60 Vbeta and 13 Jbeta primers. Sequencing was performed with immunoSEQ multiplex PCR; in TCRdb, only in-frame clones are kept and a portion is missing. This table holds around 200,000 clones, around 88% found once. Sample: PBMCs. Receptor source: a woman younger than 45 in good health and CMV-seronegative.

This chain connects TRBV6-1 to TRBJ1-2; 9 bases are shared with TRBD1. The CDR3 extends over 15 amino acids. Germline CDR1 and CDR2: MNHNS and SASEGT. After removal of 6 bases from V and 4 bases from J, the junction contained 9 bases not matched to a gene. CDR3 region: CASSPPGQGFYGYTF. The CDR3 region has the DNA TGTGCCAGCAGCCCCCCGGGACAGGGTTTCTATGGCTACACCTTC.

This sequence joins TRBV30 and TRBJ1-1, with TRBD1 as a possible D gene (6 bases). V dropped 3 bases and J dropped 4 bases, with 15 bases sitting between them. This CDR3 contains 14 residues. CDR1 and CDR2 from the germline V gene are GTSNPN and SVGIG (reference sequence). CDR3 bases: TGTGCCTGGAGCGCCCTGCTAGGGGGCACTGAAGCTTTCTTT. Its protein is CAWSALLGGTEAFF.

The J gene is TRBJ1-6, the V gene TRBV5-1; tentative D call: TRBD1 (6 bases). V lost 4 bases and J 7 bases, leaving 15 bases between the germline ends. Germline V gene data show CDR1 as SGHRS and CDR2 as YFSETQ. The CDR3 has 15 amino acids. CDR3 bases: TGCGCCAGCAGCCGTGGACAGAGGGAAAATTCACCCCTCCACTTT. Translated: CASSRGQRENSPLHF.

The rearrangement links TRBV9 to TRBJ2-3; 10 bases map to TRBD2. Germline assignment: CDR1 SGDLS and CDR2 YYNGEE. The CDR3 runs to 16 residues. J lost 5 bases, V lost 0 bases, and 6 bases had no gene match. CDR3 sequence: CASSVGLAGEVDTQYF. The CDR3 DNA follows: TGTGCCAGCAGCGTAGGCCTAGCGGGAGAAGTAGATACGCAGTATTTT.

Comment on this clone: Germline and junction disagree at one end, which may indicate a read error. The V and J genes are TRBV6-1 and TRBJ1-3; TRBD1 might be the D (5 bases). This CDR3 comprises 14 residues. Germline V CDR1 and CDR2: MNHNS, SASEGT. For the CDR3, the DNA is TGTGCCTGTGCACGGGACCTGGGAGGAAACACTATATATTTT. Its translation: CACARDLGGNTIYF.

The chain couples TRBV15 to TRBJ2-2; D uncertain. Trimming removed 2 bases at V and 3 bases at J, with 13 bases between. This CDR3 region has 16 residues. Germline lookup yields CDR1 LNHNV and CDR2 YYDKDF (reference sequence). CDR3 protein: CATSRKGVLHTGELFF. The DNA of the CDR3 is TGTGCCACCAGCAGAAAAGGAGTGTTGCACACCGGGGAGCTGTTTTTT.

The chain recombines TRBV7-6 with TRBJ1-4; TRBD1 matches at 9 bases. The CDR3 runs 18 residues. Germline V gene data show CDR1 as SGHVS and CDR2 as FNYEAQ. Trimming took 1 base from V and 5 from J; bases not matched to a gene: 11. CDR3 in DNA: TGTGCCAGCAGCTTAGAGGTAGCGGCGGGACAGGGAAATGAAAAACTGTTTTTT. Protein: CASSLEVAAGQGNEKLFF.

The sample holds a few counts of this clone. The V and J genes are TRBV5-1 and TRBJ2-2, with D tentatively TRBD1 (6 bases). V dropped 4 bases and J dropped 4 bases, with 11 bases sitting between them. Germline V lookup: CDR1 SGHRS, CDR2 YFSETQ. The CDR3 sequence is 14 residues long. CDR3 nucleotides: TGCGCCAGCAGCCTTACAGGGAGCACCGGGGAGCTGTTTTTT. Translation gives CASSLTGSTGELFF. The full variable domain, rest sourced from reference TRBV5-1 and TRBJ2-2, is KAGVTQTPRYLIKTRGQQVTLSCSPISGHRSVSWYQQTPGQGLQFLFEYFSETQRNKGNFPGRFSGRQFSNSRSEMNVSTLELGDSALYLCASSLTGSTGELFFGEGSRLTVL.